The 25 T cell receptor beta chains below were found in one sample sequenced in a study of T cell repertoires in cytomegalovirus infection. TCRdb passed the reads through MiXCR, listing each CDR3 protein once. The table has approximately 76,000 distinct CDR3 sequences, 3.5% to 4.5% seen once. Sequencing used PBMCs. The receptor source for this set is a human donor in good health (CMV status not recorded). Some clones in this sample may be carry-over from other donors' samples.

This clonotype showed up many times. The chain employs TRBV19 and TRBJ1-2; 7 bases are shared with TRBD1. Germline values: CDR1 LNHDA, CDR2 SQIVND (reference sequence). The V segment lost 5 bases and the J segment 1 base; nucleotides outside the gene matches: 13. This CDR3 region has 17 residues. This CDR3 reads CASSLRDSHRLNYGYTF. For the CDR3, the DNA is TGTGCCAGTAGTCTTCGGGACAGCCATCGACTTAACTATGGCTACACCTTC.

At least ten counts were recorded for this clonotype. The gene calls are TRBV10-3 and TRBJ2-3, with 10 bases fitting TRBD1. The CDR3 has 17 amino acids. Germline values: CDR1 ENHRY, CDR2 SYGVKD. V lost 2 bases and J lost 2; bases outside the gene matches: 7. The DNA of the CDR3 is TGTGCCATCAGTGAGCCATCGACAGGGGGCTTCACAGATACGCAGTATTTT. It encodes CAISEPSTGGFTDTQYF.

This clonotype has ten or more counts. The chain employs TRBV7-2 and TRBJ2-5; perhaps TRBD1 as D (5 bases). Germline values: CDR1 SGHTA, CDR2 FQGNSA. V dropped 1 base and J dropped 4 bases, with 10 bases sitting between them. This CDR3 has 14 amino acids. In nucleotides, the CDR3 is TGTGCCAGCAGCTTAGGGGGCCCGGGAGAGACCCAGTACTTC. It is translated as CASSLGGPGETQYF.

This clonotype was seen repeatedly, ten times or more. The chain uses TRBV6-2 or TRBV6-3 and TRBJ1-6; D is unresolved. The germline V gene has CDR1 MNHEY and CDR2 SVGEGT. The germline V and J ends were trimmed by 10 bases and 10 bases, with 20 bases remaining between them. The CDR3 is 14 residues long. The chain's CDR3 is CAINPGSANSPLHF. In DNA form, the CDR3 reads TGTGCCATCAATCCGGGGTCGGCTAACTCACCCCTCCACTTT.

This clonotype occurred many times. The rearrangement joins TRBV2 to TRBJ2-6; 8 bases align to TRBD1. The germline CDR1 and CDR2 sequences are SNHLY and FYNNEI. Trimming at V came to 7 bases and at J to 2 bases, leaving 10 bases not matched to a gene. The CDR3 has 17 amino acids. The CDR3, as DNA: TGTGCCAGCAAGACCGGACAGGGTCAAGCTGGGGCCAACGTCCTGACTTTC. This translates into CASKTGQGQAGANVLTF.

This clonotype has at least ten counts. J is TRBJ2-1 and V is TRBV28; D unresolved. Between the trimmed V and J ends, which lost 6 bases and 8 bases, there was a span of 17 bases. This CDR3 is built from 14 residues. CDR1 is MDHEN, CDR2 SYDVKM, per germline. The CDR3 DNA reads as TGTGCCAGCAGCCACTACGGCACATCCGATGAGCAGTTCTTC. This codes for CASSHYGTSDEQFF. The complete variable domain, with remaining parts taken from reference TRBV28 and TRBJ2-1, reads DVKVTQSSRYLVKRTGEKVFLECVQDMDHENMFWYRQDPGLGLRLIYFSYDVKMKEKGDIPEGYSVSREKKERFSLILESASTNQTSMYLCASSHYGTSDEQFFGPGTRLTVL.

This clonotype was seen many times. V usage is TRBV9 and J usage is TRBJ2-1; D may be TRBD1 or TRBD2 (5 bases each). Germline V lookup: CDR1 SGDLS, CDR2 YYNGEE. With 0 bases removed from V and 0 bases from J, the gap between germline ends came to 10 bases. The CDR3 covers 16 residues. The CDR3 DNA sequence: TGTGCCAGCAGCGTAGCGGGACCCTCCTCCTACAATGAGCAGTTCTTC. Translation gives CASSVAGPSSYNEQFF.

Many counts were recorded for this clonotype. The chain joins TRBV6-1 to TRBJ1-2; 8 bases agree with TRBD1. The CDR3 is 16 amino acids. Germline trimming cut 4 bases from V and 4 bases from J; bases unmatched to any gene: 11. Germline assignment: CDR1 MNHNS and CDR2 SASEGT. The CDR3 protein is CASSATSRQGSYGYTF. The CDR3 coding sequence is TGTGCCAGCAGTGCGACTTCCCGACAGGGGTCCTATGGCTACACCTTC.

In this sample, this clonotype turned up many times. This chain links TRBV20-1 with TRBJ1-5, with D uncertain. Looked up from germline, CDR1 is DFQATT and CDR2 is SNEGSKA (reference sequence). The CDR3 has 13 residues. V was shortened by 6 bases and J by 0 bases, with 9 bases between the two germline ends. The CDR3 DNA sequence: TGCAGTGCCCGGCAATATAGCAATCAGCCCCAGCATTTT. Encoded protein: CSARQYSNQPQHF.

This clonotype appeared many times. This chain joins TRBV7-2 and TRBJ1-6; D call uncertain. This CDR3 has 15 residues. V was shortened by 2 bases and J by 10 bases, with 15 bases between the two germline ends. The V gene's germline CDR1 is SGHTA and CDR2 FQGNSA. CDR3 sequence reads: CASSLSSWGGSPLHF. The CDR3 DNA reads TGTGCCAGCAGCTTATCTTCTTGGGGAGGGTCACCCCTCCACTTT.

This clonotype was found many times. The gene calls are TRBV19 and TRBJ1-1; 7 bases fit TRBD1. This CDR3 is built from 14 residues. J was trimmed by 1 base and V by 7 bases; bases with no gene match: 6. Germline V gene lookup returns CDR1 LNHDA and CDR2 SQIVND (reference sequence). CDR3 DNA: TGTGCCAGTAAGGTTCGGGACAGGAACACTGAAGCTTTCTTT. It translates to CASKVRDRNTEAFF.

This clonotype was seen many times. The chain carries TRBV19 and TRBJ1-5, with D possibly being TRBD1 (6 bases). Germline V lookup: CDR1 LNHDA, CDR2 SQIVND (reference sequence). The ends were cut back, 7 bases at V and 2 bases at J, with 15 bases in the middle. CDR3 length: 15 amino acids. CDR3 protein: CASMGAGLGNQPQHF. The DNA for the CDR3 is TGTGCCAGTATGGGGGCAGGGTTGGGCAATCAGCCCCAGCATTTT.

This clonotype was found many times. J is TRBJ1-1 and V is TRBV28; D remains ambiguous. Germline assignment: CDR1 MDHEN and CDR2 SYDVKM. The CDR3 has 14 residues. V was pared by 3 bases and J by 1 base, with 9 bases between. CDR3 in DNA: TGTGCCAGCAGTTTTTTCGAGGGGAACACTGAAGCTTTCTTT. Protein: CASSFFEGNTEAFF.

At least ten counts were recorded for this clonotype. V usage is TRBV5-1 and J usage is TRBJ1-1, with D uncertain. The CDR3 is made up of 14 amino acids. The V end lost 4 bases, the J end lost 3 bases, and 13 bases lay between the germline ends. Germline V lookup: CDR1 SGHRS, CDR2 YFSETQ. CDR3 loop: CASSPSPPDTEAFF. DNA for the CDR3: TGCGCCAGCAGCCCCTCCCCCCCGGACACTGAAGCTTTCTTT.

The table lists this clonotype with many counts. The V gene is TRBV6-4, the J gene TRBJ2-1, with 10 bases fitting TRBD2. CDR1 and CDR2 (germline): MRHNA, SNTAGT. The CDR3 runs 14 residues. Trimming at V came to 2 bases and at J to 6 bases, leaving 1 base not matched to a gene. This chain's CDR3 is CASSDGTSANEQFF. The CDR3 bases are TGTGCCAGCAGTGACGGGACTAGCGCCAATGAGCAGTTCTTC.

At least ten counts were recorded for this clonotype. The V gene is TRBV19, the J gene TRBJ2-2; TRBD2 aligns across 12 bases. V trimming: 6 bases; J trimming: 7 bases; junction bases outside the gene matches: 6. The CDR3 runs 15 residues. The germline gives CDR1 LNHDA, CDR2 SQIVND (reference sequence). In nucleotides, the CDR3 is TGTGCCAGTAGGAGACTAGCGGGGGATGTCGGGGAGCTGTTTTTT. This encodes CASRRLAGDVGELFF.

This clonotype was observed at least ten times. V is TRBV6-2 or TRBV6-3 and J is TRBJ1-5; no clear D gene. Germline assignment: CDR1 MNHEY and CDR2 SVGEGT. The CDR3 has 17 amino acids. V lost 0 bases, J lost 2 bases, and 14 bases lay in between. The DNA for the CDR3 is TGTGCCAGCAGTTACTCCTCGGCAAAAATGGGCAATCAGCCCCAGCATTTT. Protein product: CASSYSSAKMGNQPQHF.

The sample holds one count of this clonotype. This may be a read error, as it is one base from a much larger clone. This chain joins TRBV6-5 and TRBJ2-1; the match to TRBD1 covers 7 bases. The V gene's germline CDR1 is MNHEY and CDR2 SVGAGI. The J segment lost 9 bases and the V segment lost 10 bases, leaving 12 bases of the junction unmatched. CDR3 length: 13 amino acids. CDR3 sequence: CANRPDRYAEQFF. The CDR3 nucleotides read TGTGCCAACAGACCGGACAGGTATGCTGAGCAGTTCTTC.

This clonotype was detected ten times or more. V usage is TRBV7-3 and J usage is TRBJ1-5; D perhaps matches TRBD1 (5 bases). CDR3 length: 15 residues. Germline V gene sequence: CDR1 SGHTA, CDR2 FQGTGA. The ends were cut back, 5 bases at V and 3 bases at J, with 14 bases in the middle. This CDR3 reads CASSPTAYNNQPQHF. CDR3 DNA sequence: TGTGCCAGCAGCCCGACAGCCTACAACAATCAGCCCCAGCATTTT.

This clonotype was recorded many times. The V call is TRBV30, the J call TRBJ2-1, with a weak D call TRBD1 (5 bases). Deletions cut 2 bases from V and 5 bases from J, with 10 bases between. This CDR3 comprises 13 residues. Looked up from germline, CDR1 is GTSNPN and CDR2 is SVGIG (reference sequence). Written as DNA, the CDR3 is TGTGCCTGGAGTCCCCGACAGAACAATGAGCAGTTCTTC. Protein sequence: CAWSPRQNNEQFF.

This clonotype showed up many times. The chain recombines TRBV28 with TRBJ2-7; 8 nucleotides line up with TRBD1. There are 14 residues in the CDR3. V shed 4 bases, J shed 2 bases, and the junction held 4 bases outside the gene matches. CDR1 and CDR2 from the germline V gene are MDHEN and SYDVKM. The CDR3 region has the DNA TGTGCCAGCAGTTGGGGACAGGTGACCTACGAGCAGTACTTC. Translating it yields CASSWGQVTYEQYF. The full variable domain, rest sourced from reference TRBV28 and TRBJ2-7, is DVKVTQSSRYLVKRTGEKVFLECVQDMDHENMFWYRQDPGLGLRLIYFSYDVKMKEKGDIPEGYSVSREKKERFSLILESASTNQTSMYLCASSWGQVTYEQYFGPGTRLTVT.

This clonotype was seen many times. The rearrangement uses TRBV19 and TRBJ1-1, with 7 positions matching TRBD1. Per the germline V gene, CDR1 is LNHDA and CDR2 is SQIVND (reference sequence). V was pared by 5 bases and J by 1 base, with 4 bases of the junction left unmatched. The CDR3 contains 14 residues. CDR3 protein: CASSFWTGNTEAFF. In nucleotides, the CDR3 is TGTGCCAGTAGTTTTTGGACAGGGAACACTGAAGCTTTCTTT. The variable domain in full, with the rest retrieved from reference TRBV19 and TRBJ1-1, is DGGITQSPKYLFRKEGQNVTLSCEQNLNHDAMYWYRQDPGQGLRLIYYSQIVNDFQKGDIAEGYSVSREKKESFPLTVTSAQKNPTAFYLCASSFWTGNTEAFFGQGTRLTVV.

This clonotype was recorded many times. The chain uses TRBV27 and TRBJ2-3; TRBD2 matches 10 bases. This CDR3 has 18 amino acids. Germline CDR1 is MNHEY and CDR2 is SMNVEV (reference sequence). J lost 0 bases, V lost 6 bases, and 12 bases had no gene match. The CDR3 region has the DNA TGTGCCAGCAGGACAGGACTAGCGGAGCTGATTAGCACAGATACGCAGTATTTT. This gives the protein CASRTGLAELISTDTQYF.

This clonotype was found many times. J is TRBJ1-6 and V is TRBV6-2 or TRBV6-3; 10 bases fit TRBD1. The CDR3 runs 14 residues. The junction had 4 bases not matched to a gene; V was cut back by 6 bases and J by 8 bases. CDR1 MNHEY and CDR2 SVGEGT come from the germline V gene. The DNA of the CDR3 is TGTGCCAGCAGCTCCGGGACAGGGGATTCACCCCTCCACTTT. Translating gives CASSSGTGDSPLHF.

This clonotype came up many times. The chain recombines TRBV2 with TRBJ2-7, with no clear D. This CDR3 has 12 amino acids. Trimming took 7 bases from V and 8 from J, leaving 15 bases between them. Germline V gene data show CDR1 as SNHLY and CDR2 as FYNNEI. The CDR3 region is CASTQEVLKQYF. The CDR3 coding sequence is TGTGCCAGCACCCAGGAAGTCCTTAAGCAGTACTTC.